This TCR beta chain was sequenced during a study of T-cell memory formation after mild COVID-19 (dated by TCRdb to the early 2020s). Context from the whole study: TCR sequence clusters from the two donors were largely donor specific. T-cell clones expanding and contracting after mild COVID-19 in two donors were tracked by longitudinal TCRalpha and TCRbeta repertoire sequencing. The cohort comprised two young, previously healthy adult volunteers, one female and one male. The investigation overall reported the following: Some responding clones were found in pre-infection memory, which suggests that pre-existing cross-reactive memory T cells took part in the SARS-CoV-2 response. The study covered only a couple of mild cases, and larger cohorts including severe cases with pre-infection samples were considered necessary. From day 15 to 85, contracting clones showed balanced CD4/CD8 phenotypes, whereas a second wave of clones that expanded from day 15 to 37 leaned towards CD4+. The second-wave clones that peaked on day 37 were not confirmed to be SARS-CoV-2 specific. Contracting CD4+ clones were located mainly in the CM and EM memory subsets, whereas CD8+ clones were found to be enriched in EMRA.

Of note for this clonotype: It lacks a known antigen. Base qualities were left out, and no much larger clone turns up one base away.

The data were produced on an Illumina NovaSeq 6000. Using 5'RACE with constant-segment primers, TCRalpha and TCRbeta cDNA libraries were constructed, with sample barcodes and unique molecular identifiers added in the process. RNA was extracted from every sample with Trizol reagent. Library amplification was performed in two PCR steps, and a second sample barcode and Illumina TruSeq adapters were introduced in the second step. The libraries were sequenced on an Illumina NovaSeq using 2 x 150 bp paired-end reads. The paper's data handling went like this. Demultiplexing of reads and collapsing into UMI-guided consensus sequences were performed with migec v1.2.7. Using mixcr v2.1.11, UMI consensuses were aligned to TRA and TRB V and J templates and then assembled into clonotypes. A clonotype was counted as expanded or contracted only if both edgeR and NoisET called the change significant, with noise models trained on biological replicates. edgeR calls used a false discovery rate-adjusted p below 0.01 and a log2 fold-change threshold of 1. As an exploratory analysis of dynamics, max-normalized trajectories of the 1000 most abundant clonotypes were examined by PCA with hierarchical clustering. Separately sequenced CD4+ and CD8+ repertoires were used to assign the CD4 or CD8 phenotype of responding clones. In TCRdb, the public reads were trimmed at Q25 with fastp and aligned with MiXCR, with productive beta chains retained. Each CDR3 protein appears once, grouped with its most common genes and DNA. TCRdb, not the original authors, processed these V and J calls. For this sample there are roughly 610,000 distinct CDR3 sequences; roughly 17% appear just once. Jointly, the top ten make up roughly 7.7% of the sample.

Ficoll-Paque density gradient centrifugation was the method used to isolate PBMCs. The germline V gene (reference sequence) sets CDR1 to DFQATT and CDR2 to SNEGSKA. Including cysteine and phenylalanine, the CDR3 has 14 amino acids. The read is trimmed to its CDR3 DNA, 42 bases read in frame from base 1. Here V drops 3 bases and J drops 7 bases, and the junction holds 11 bases not matched to any gene. The rearrangement joined TRBV20-1 to TRBJ1-2, and 7 junctional nucleotides match TRBD1. The receptor was isolated from an adult woman who had mild COVID-19 (a few samples of this study predate the infection). The sample titles of this study are shuffled in the database, so cell type and time point are left out; the donor was told from shared clones. The sequenced sample was PBMCs or a T cell subset sorted from them (not recorded which). The CDR3 amino acid sequence is: CSAREPDRVSGYTF. The nucleotide sequence is given as TGCAGTGCTAGGGAACCTGACAGGGTCTCTGGCTACACCTTC.